This TCR beta chain was captured by sequencing in a study of CD8 T cells in Susac syndrome. Study-wide results and limits: The study conceded that relatively few individuals underwent its TCR sequencing and HLA analysis.

As concerns this clonotype: The antigen is undetermined.

The multiple sclerosis controls were treatment-naive patients, and their relapsing-remitting disease was stable or active. Negative isolation was used for CD8+ and CD4+ T cells, and FACS enrichment was applied to TEMRA cells. Germline CDR1 reads SGHVS; CDR2 reads FNYEAQ. Between the trimmed V and J ends, which lost 2 bases and 0 bases, there was a span of 17 bases. This CDR3 is 18 amino acids long. It was with random hexamers that about 0.45 to 1 ug RNA was reverse transcribed. Coverage of TCR beta CDR3 amplification by immunoSEQ multiplex PCR extended to 54 Vbeta and 13 Jbeta. MiXCR, applied by TCRdb to the immunoSEQ multiplex PCR reads, yields one record per CDR3 protein. Of about 290,000 distinct CDR3 sequences listed, around 85% are singletons.

This receptor was obtained from a human donor with multiple sclerosis. This chain links TRBV7-6 with TRBJ1-3; maybe TRBD1 (5 bases). Sequenced: CD8+ T cells from PBMCs. The CDR3 bases are TGTGCCAGCAGCTTATATACAATGGACATCTCCTCTGGAAACACCATATATTTT. It translates to CASSLYTMDISSGNTIYF.